Reported below is one T cell receptor (beta chain). Its antigen is not identified. The sample belongs to a study of long-term antiretroviral therapy in people with HIV. Study conclusions and caveats: Repertoires looked antigen-experienced, with only a slight naive shift after ART.

With 8 bases removed from V and 0 bases from J, the gap between germline ends came to 8 bases. This CDR3 is built from 13 residues. Germline CDR1 reads SEHNR; CDR2 reads FQNEAQ (reference sequence). Sequencing relied on immunoSEQ assay v3.0, run at survey level. The repertoire was sequenced with immunoSEQ multiplex PCR; TCRdb's copy has only in-frame clones and lacks some. Here the sample spans more than 15,000 clones, around nine tenths being singletons. Every HIV-positive participant received treatment in the United States. The starting material was unsorted PBMCs, obtained 0.7 years before starting antiretroviral therapy. This sequence originates from a man between 50 and 59 years old with HIV. The chain employs TRBV7-9 and TRBJ2-1; no clear D. The CDR3 DNA follows: TGTGCCAGCCTGGTGGACTCCTACAATGAGCAGTTCTTC. It specifies CASLVDSYNEQFF.